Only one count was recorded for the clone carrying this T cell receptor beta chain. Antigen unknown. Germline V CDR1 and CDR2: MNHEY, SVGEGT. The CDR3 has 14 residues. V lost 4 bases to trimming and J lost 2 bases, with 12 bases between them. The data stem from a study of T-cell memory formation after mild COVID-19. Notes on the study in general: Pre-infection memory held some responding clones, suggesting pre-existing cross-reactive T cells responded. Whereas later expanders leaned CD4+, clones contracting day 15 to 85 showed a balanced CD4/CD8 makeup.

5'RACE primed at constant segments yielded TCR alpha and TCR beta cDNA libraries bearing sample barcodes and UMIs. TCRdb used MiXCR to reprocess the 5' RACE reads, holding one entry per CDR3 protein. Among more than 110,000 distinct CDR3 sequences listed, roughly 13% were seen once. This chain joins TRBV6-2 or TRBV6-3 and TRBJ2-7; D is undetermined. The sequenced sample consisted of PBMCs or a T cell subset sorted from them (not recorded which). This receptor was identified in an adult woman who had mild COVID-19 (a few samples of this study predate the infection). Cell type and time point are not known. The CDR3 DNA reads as TGTGCCAGCAGTTTTTTGACTCGGACCTACGAGCAGTACTTC. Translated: CASSFLTRTYEQYF.